Shown below are 10 T cell receptor beta chains from a single sample sequenced in a study of blood T cells in healthy people across ages. The second PCR ran about 6 to 11 cycles with a sample-barcoded 5' primer and J-beta primers. TCRdb itself ran the 5' RACE reads through MiXCR, one entry per CDR3 protein. The table records some 750,000 distinct CDR3 sequences, 22% of them present only once. The specimen sequenced was blood. These receptors were taken from a man aged 70-80 years in good health.

For this clonotype: The junction and the germline gene differ at one end; a read error may be behind it. This chain connects TRBV6-2 or TRBV6-3 to TRBJ2-3; 11 bases are a match to TRBD2. CDR1 is MNHEY and CDR2 is SVGEGT in the germline V gene. The CDR3 loop spans 18 amino acids. The DNA of the CDR3 is TGTGCCAGCAGTTGGGGGACCGGGACTAGCGGCCTCACAGGTACGCAGTATTTT. Translation: CASSWGTGTSGLTGTQYF.

The chain employs TRBV6-6 and TRBJ2-5; D is possibly TRBD1 or TRBD2 (5 bases each). Trimming took 9 bases from V and 5 from J, leaving 22 bases between them. CDR1 and CDR2 (germline): MNHNY, SVGAGI (reference sequence). The CDR3 consists of 15 residues. The CDR3 sequence: CASSRTGRPKETQYF. CDR3 in DNA: TGTGCCAGTTCTCGGACGGGACGGCCCAAGGAGACCCAGTACTTC.

This clonotype occurred many times. The chain joins TRBV7-2 to TRBJ2-5, with 11 bases lining up with TRBD1. The length of the CDR3 is 19 residues. CDR1 SGHTA and CDR2 FQGNSA come from the germline V gene. Trimming at V came to 5 bases and at J to 2 bases, leaving 16 bases not matched to a gene. CDR3 amino acids: CASSPRGTGGWGFQETQYF. The DNA for the CDR3 is TGTGCCAGCAGCCCTCGAGGGACAGGGGGTTGGGGATTTCAAGAGACCCAGTACTTC.

This clonotype was seen only a few times. The V gene is TRBV29-1, the J gene TRBJ1-1; possible D gene TRBD1, 6 bases. The CDR3 runs 14 residues. Germline CDR1 reads SQVTM; CDR2 reads ANQGSEA. Between the trimmed V and J ends, which lost 7 bases and 5 bases, there was a span of 20 bases. CDR3 bases: TGCAGCGCTAGGGGGGGACGCCAGGGAACTGAAGCTTTCTTT. Amino acids: CSARGGRQGTEAFF. Full variable domain (missing parts from reference TRBV29-1 and TRBJ1-1): SAVISQKPSRDICQRGTSLTIQCQVDSQVTMMFWYRQQPGQSLTLIATANQGSEATYESGFVIDKFPISRPNLTFSTLTVSNMSPEDSSIYLCSARGGRQGTEAFFGQGTRLTVV.

This clonotype was seen only a few times. The rearrangement joins TRBV20-1 to TRBJ2-5; weak D call: TRBD1 (6 bases). CDR1 DFQATT and CDR2 SNEGSKA come from the germline V gene (reference sequence). The V gene lost 2 bases and the J gene lost 1 base, with 11 bases spanning the gap. This CDR3 is 14 amino acids long. The CDR3 loop reads CSARLTGRQETQYF. DNA of the CDR3: TGCAGTGCTAGATTGACAGGCCGCCAAGAGACCCAGTACTTC.

The V gene is TRBV3-1, the J gene TRBJ2-3, with D perhaps matching TRBD1 (6 bases). There are 16 residues in the CDR3. The V end was cut by 1 base, the J end by 2 bases, with 13 bases between. Germline CDR1 reads LGHDT; CDR2 reads YNNKEL (reference sequence). The DNA of the CDR3 is TGTGCCAGCAGCCAAGGTTGGGACAAAGACACAGATACGCAGTATTTT. Its protein product is CASSQGWDKDTDTQYF.

This clonotype appeared a few times. The J gene is TRBJ1-4, the V gene TRBV9, with D perhaps matching TRBD1 (5 bases). Trimming took off 0 bases at V and 3 bases at J, with 15 bases between the two ends. CDR3 length equals 17 residues. Germline lookup yields CDR1 SGDLS and CDR2 YYNGEE. CDR3 region: CASSVGLWRDANEKLFF. CDR3 in DNA: TGTGCCAGCAGCGTAGGATTGTGGAGGGACGCTAATGAAAAACTGTTTTTT. Drawing the rest from reference TRBV9 and TRBJ1-4, the complete variable domain is DSGVTQTPKHLITATGQRVTLRCSPRSGDLSVYWYQQSLDQGLQFLIQYYNGEERAKGNILERFSAQQFPDLHSELNLSSLELGDSALYFCASSVGLWRDANEKLFFGSGTQLSVL.

This clonotype was picked up a small number of times. The chain uses TRBV6-1 and TRBJ1-1; 10 positions agree with TRBD1. J was trimmed by 5 bases and V by 7 bases; bases with no gene match: 10. Germline CDR1 reads MNHNS; CDR2 reads SASEGT. The CDR3 covers 15 residues. CDR3 in DNA: TGTGCCAGCAATTTGGAGACAGGGGGCTTTACTGAAGCTTTCTTT. Its translation: CASNLETGGFTEAFF.

In its sample, this clonotype was seen a few times. The chain recombines TRBV3-1 with TRBJ2-2; a weak D match, TRBD2 (6 bases). CDR1 is LGHDT and CDR2 is YNNKEL in the germline V gene (reference sequence). This CDR3 has 12 amino acids. The germline V and J ends were trimmed by 8 bases and 2 bases, with 6 bases remaining between them. The CDR3 nucleotides read TGTGCCAGCGGACTAAACACCGGGGAGCTGTTTTTT. It codes for CASGLNTGELFF.

The V gene is TRBV5-1, the J gene TRBJ2-5; maybe TRBD2 (7 bases). Trimming cost V 6 bases and J 1 base, with 16 bases left between them. Germline V gene data show CDR1 as SGHRS and CDR2 as YFSETQ. The CDR3 is made up of 15 amino acids. The CDR3 region has the DNA TGCGCCAGCACCCGAGATCGGGGGGCCCAAGAGACCCAGTACTTC. This gives the protein CASTRDRGAQETQYF.